Listed here is a single T cell receptor beta chain. The antigen is not known. The data stem from a study of OX40 agonist ivuxolimab in advanced cancers. Study summary: Antecedent anti-PD-1, anti-PD-L1 or anti-CTLA-4 therapy was permissible, with roughly 36% having received some. The study's findings and limits: With doses of 0.1 to 3.0 mg/kg, CD4+ and CD8+ blood T cells had undergone clonal expansion by week 6. In general, CD8+ T cells held more expanded clones than CD4+ did, on average. Low levels of normalized T-cell clonal expansion also appeared in some nonresponders.

Germline V CDR1 and CDR2: LGHNA, YNFKEQ. Trimming left V 5 bases short and J 5 bases short, with 14 bases between. The CDR3 contains 14 residues. Some clones are missing from TCRdb's copy, which holds only in-frame ones; the method was immunoSEQ multiplex PCR. This table has about 31,000 clones, over 80% appearing once. This chain uses TRBV4-2 with TRBJ2-3; D possibly corresponds to TRBD1 (5 bases). The sample here was CD4+ or CD8+ T cells sorted from blood, taken in a trial of the OX40 agonist ivuxolimab. This clonotype originated in an adult with an advanced solid tumor such as melanoma, head and neck, liver or kidney cancer. CDR3 nucleotide sequence: TGTGCCAGCAGCTTGGAACAGGTAGTAGATACGCAGTATTTT. The encoded protein is CASSLEQVVDTQYF.